This is a list of T cell receptor beta chains from one sample in a study of blood T cells in healthy people across ages. TCRdb reanalysed the 5' RACE reads using MiXCR and keeps one entry per CDR3 protein. The top ten clones hold approximately 24% of a sample with hundreds of thousands of distinct CDR3 sequences, approximately 60% of them seen once. The sample was blood. The receptors here all came from a man aged 35 to 55 in good health. The CDR3 runs from the conserved cysteine through the conserved F or W. The D gene is left open where the match is weak. Size tells how often a clone was seen (once, few, many) or the class of an expanded clone, and some rows leave it out.

j_call clone_size d_call v_call cdr3_nt cdr3_aa
TRBJ2-7 . TRBD1 TRBV7-8 TGTGCCAGCAGCTTAGGGACAGGGGATCACTCCGACGAGCAGTACTTC CASSLGTGDHSDEQYF
TRBJ2-3 . . TRBV28 TGTGCCAGCAGTTTCCCGTCTTCTGATACGCAGTATTTT CASSFPSSDTQYF
TRBJ2-1 . TRBD2 TRBV7-2 TGTGCCAGCAGCTTAGCCGGTTCGGGGAGGGGTTACAATGAGCAGTTCTTC CASSLAGSGRGYNEQFF
TRBJ2-3 . . TRBV11-3 TGTGCCAGCAGCTTAGGGGGAGGAGATAATACGCAGTATTTT CASSLGGGDNTQYF
TRBJ2-5 . TRBD1 TRBV5-1 TGCGCCAGCAGCCCCACAACAGGGGTGGAGACCCAGTACTTC CASSPTTGVETQYF
TRBJ2-1 once TRBD2 TRBV7-2 TGTGCCAGCAGCTTGGCTAGCGGGAGTGTAAATGAGCAGTTCTTC CASSLASGSVNEQFF
TRBJ1-2 . . TRBV6-2/TRBV6-3 TGTGCCGGCAGCTCCGGGGCAGGGGAAGGCTACACCTTC CAGSSGAGEGYTF
TRBJ2-7 . . TRBV7-9 TGTGCCAGCAGCCTCTTCGACGAGGGCGGAGCCTACGAGCAGTACTTC CASSLFDEGGAYEQYF
TRBJ2-7 few TRBD2 TRBV4-2 TGTGCCAGCAGCCAAAACCCGCCGGGGGGTCCTTCGTCCTACGAGCAGTACTTC CASSQNPPGGPSSYEQYF
TRBJ2-1 . . TRBV20-1 TGCAGTGTTAGAGGGTCCTCATACAATGAGCAGTTCTTC CSVRGSSYNEQFF
TRBJ2-3 . TRBD1 TRBV5-1 TGCGCCAGCAGCCCGTCCGGGTCAGGGGGTATCCCAGATACGCAGTATTTT CASSPSGSGGIPDTQYF
TRBJ2-2 . . TRBV12-3/TRBV12-4 TGTGCCAGCAGTTTAACCCCCAGACTTACGAACACCGGGGAGCTGTTTTTT CASSLTPRLTNTGELFF
TRBJ2-4 . . TRBV4-2 TGTGCCAGCAGCCAGGGTTCATCCTCGGGGTTAGCCAAAAACATTCAGTACTTC CASSQGSSSGLAKNIQYF
TRBJ2-5 . . TRBV15 TGTGCCACCAGCGGAGATGTGAAAGAGACCCAGTACTTC CATSGDVKETQYF
TRBJ2-1 . . TRBV28 TGTGCCAACAGCCCGATGAGGGGTTATTACAATGAGCAGTTCTTC CANSPMRGYYNEQFF
TRBJ2-7 once . TRBV9 TGTGCCAGCAGCGTAGGGCTTGGGGCAGGTCAGGTACAGATAAACTACAATGAGCAGTACTTC CASSVGLGAGQVQINYNEQYF
TRBJ1-4 . TRBD1 TRBV27 TGTGCCAGCAGTTCTCGAGGGGGCGAAGAAAAACTGTTTTTT CASSSRGGEEKLFF
TRBJ2-4 few . TRBV3-1 TGTGCCAGCAGCCAGTTTAATGAGCAGTACTTC CASSQFNEQYF
TRBJ2-7 . . TRBV28 TGTGCCAGCAGTTCCCTCGAGCAGTACTTC CASSSLEQYF
TRBJ2-7 . TRBD1 TRBV3-1 TGTGCCAGCAGCCAAGTGGGCAGGGGGCGATACGAGCAGTACTTC CASSQVGRGRYEQYF
TRBJ1-6 few . TRBV5-1 TGCGCCAGCAGCTTGGCGGGTGCCTCTCATTCACCCCTCCACTTT CASSLAGASHSPLHF
TRBJ1-6 . TRBD1 TRBV5-6 TGTGCCAGCAGCTTATCCGGGACAGGGGCATCACCCCTCCACTTT CASSLSGTGASPLHF
TRBJ2-4 . . TRBV12-3/TRBV12-4 TGTGCCAGCACTGTAGGGGGGACTCCCAAAAACATTCAGTACTTC CASTVGGTPKNIQYF
TRBJ1-1 . TRBD1 TRBV6-5 TGTGCCAGCAGCCCCCAGGGGGGCGGGGCTTTCTTT CASSPQGGGAFF
TRBJ2-3 few . TRBV15 TGTGCCACCTCTCTGGGGACAGATACGCAGTATTTT CATSLGTDTQYF
TRBJ2-3 few . TRBV29-1 TGCAGCGTCGTCAGGGATACGCAGTATTTT CSVVRDTQYF
TRBJ2-7 few . TRBV29-1 TGCAGCGTTGAAGACAGTATCAGCGAGCAGTACTTC CSVEDSISEQYF
TRBJ2-6 . TRBD2 TRBV5-1 TGCGCCAGTCGACCAGGACTAGCCACGTCTGGGGCCAACGTCCTGACTTTC CASRPGLATSGANVLTF
TRBJ2-7 . TRBD2 TRBV20-1 TGCAGTGCTAGACTTTCAGACTTTGGCGGGAGGGCACTGTACGAGCAGTACTTC CSARLSDFGGRALYEQYF
TRBJ2-3 . TRBD1 TRBV28 TGTGCCAGCAGTTTATTCCCCACCTCGGACAGGTATATGGCGGATGAGGCAGATACGCAGTATTTT CASSLFPTSDRYMADEADTQYF
TRBJ2-1 . TRBD1 TRBV7-3 TGTGCCAGCAGCTCGATCCCGACAGGGGGTGCCAATGAGCAGTTCTTC CASSSIPTGGANEQFF
TRBJ2-3 . . TRBV15 TGTGCCACCAGAACCGCACATTCGGCAGATACGCAGTATTTT CATRTAHSADTQYF
TRBJ1-1 . TRBD1 TRBV12-3/TRBV12-4 TGTGCCAGCAGCGGGGGGACAGGGAAATTGATAGCTTTCTTT CASSGGTGKLIAFF
TRBJ2-7 . TRBD2 TRBV6-2/TRBV6-3 TGTGCCATCCGAGCGGGAGCGGTCTACGAGCAGTACTTC CAIRAGAVYEQYF
TRBJ2-4 . TRBD2 TRBV27 TGTGCCAGCACTAGCGGGGGGTCCAAAAACATTCAGTACTTC CASTSGGSKNIQYF
TRBJ2-7 . . TRBV6-5 TGTGCCAGCAGGGACAGTTCTAGATACGAGCAGTACTTC CASRDSSRYEQYF
TRBJ2-6 . TRBD1 TRBV27 TGTGCCAGCAGTTCGGGACAGAACGTCCTGACTTTC CASSSGQNVLTF
TRBJ2-7 . TRBD2 TRBV12-3/TRBV12-4 TGTGCCAGCAGAGCGGGAGGTCACTACGAGCAGTACTTC CASRAGGHYEQYF
TRBJ2-3 . . TRBV20-1 TGCAGTGCTAGGATCGGAAGGACAGATACGCAGTATTTT CSARIGRTDTQYF
TRBJ2-7 many . TRBV4-2 TGTGCCAGCAGCTCCGCATCCGGGTTCGACGAGCAGTACTTC CASSSASGFDEQYF
TRBJ2-7 few . TRBV9 TGTGCCAGCAGCACGGAGGGGGCGGTTGAGGAGCAGTACTTC CASSTEGAVEEQYF
TRBJ1-5 . TRBD1 TRBV9 TGTGCCAGCAGCTCAGAGGGGACAGGGGACCCGAGCAATCAGCCCCAGCATTTT CASSSEGTGDPSNQPQHF
TRBJ2-7 . TRBD1 TRBV11-3 TGTGCCAGCAGCTCTTGGACAGGGTCCGTCTCCTACGAGCAGTACTTC CASSSWTGSVSYEQYF
TRBJ2-7 once . TRBV7-2 TGTGCCAGCACGAGCCGGGGAGGATACGAGCAGTACTTC CASTSRGGYEQYF
TRBJ1-2 . TRBD1 TRBV7-8 TGTGCCAGCAGCTTAGGGACAGGGGCGCGCGGCTACACCTTC CASSLGTGARGYTF
TRBJ1-4 . . TRBV7-2 TGTGCCAGCAGCTTAGATCCGGCAGGGACTGAAAAACTGTTTTTT CASSLDPAGTEKLFF
TRBJ1-1 . . TRBV24-1 TGTGCCACCAGTGCTGGCCTAAGGGGCACTGAAGCTTTCTTT CATSAGLRGTEAFF
TRBJ2-1 many TRBD2 TRBV28 TGTGCCAGCAGCGAGACTAGCGGAGCTTACAATGAGCAGTTCTTC CASSETSGAYNEQFF
TRBJ2-7 few TRBD1 TRBV29-1 TGCAGCGCCCTGGGAGGAGGACAGGGAGTGGACGAGCAGTACTTC CSALGGGQGVDEQYF
TRBJ1-1 . . TRBV7-9 TGTGCCAGCAGCTTTCGGACAGATAACACTGAAGCTTTCTTT CASSFRTDNTEAFF
TRBJ1-2 . TRBD1 TRBV25-1 TGTGCCAGCAGTCCGAAGGACAGGGCCTACACAGCCATCTATGGCTACACCTTC CASSPKDRAYTAIYGYTF
TRBJ2-7 . . TRBV29-1 TGCAGCGGCTTGGTCCCCTCCTACGAGCAGTACTTC CSGLVPSYEQYF
TRBJ2-1 . . TRBV27 TGTGCCAGCAGTTTCACCACCGCGGGGCTTGAGCAGTTCTTC CASSFTTAGLEQFF